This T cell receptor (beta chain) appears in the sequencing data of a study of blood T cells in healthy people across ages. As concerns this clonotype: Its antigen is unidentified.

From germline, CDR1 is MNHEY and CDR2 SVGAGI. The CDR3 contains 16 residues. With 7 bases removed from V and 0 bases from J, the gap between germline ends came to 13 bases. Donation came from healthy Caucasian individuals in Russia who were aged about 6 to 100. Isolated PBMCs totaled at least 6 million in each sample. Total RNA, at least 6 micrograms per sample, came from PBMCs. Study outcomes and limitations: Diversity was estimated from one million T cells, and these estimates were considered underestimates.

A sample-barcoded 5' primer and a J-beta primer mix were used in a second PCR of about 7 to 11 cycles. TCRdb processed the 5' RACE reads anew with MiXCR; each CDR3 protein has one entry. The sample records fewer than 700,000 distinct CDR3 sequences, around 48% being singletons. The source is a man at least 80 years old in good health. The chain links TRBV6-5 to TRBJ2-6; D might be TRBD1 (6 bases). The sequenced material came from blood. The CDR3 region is CASTTGHASGANVLTF. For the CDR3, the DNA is TGTGCCAGCACCACGGGACACGCCTCTGGGGCCAACGTCCTGACTTTC.